This TCR beta chain was retrieved from a study of lymphopenia after photon versus proton radiotherapy. The protocol was immunoSEQ multiplex PCR, while the TCRdb copy is restricted to in-frame clones and leaves out a portion. The table records approximately 16,000 clones, around 80% of them present only once. The J segment lost 0 bases and the V segment lost 5 bases, leaving 17 bases of the junction unmatched. The length of the CDR3 is 19 residues. The V gene's germline CDR1 is SNHLY and CDR2 FYNNEI. V usage is TRBV2 and J usage is TRBJ1-2, with TRBD1 matching over 8 bases. The sequencing used peripheral blood, collected from a patient treated with proton-based radiotherapy. This receptor was taken from a man aged 65-85 years with pancreatic cancer. CDR3 coding DNA: TGTGCCAGCAGTTGGGTCCCGGGACAGGTCCGGGAAGCTAACTATGGCTACACCTTC. Encoded protein: CASSWVPGQVREANYGYTF.